What follows is one T cell receptor (beta chain) and its context. The data were obtained in a study of blood T cell repertoires in COVID-19. Study-wide context: Samples came from the United States, Italy and Spain, spanning acute and convalescent COVID-19. PBMCs, B-cell-depleted T cells, or T cells were the source of the cDNA or gDNA that made up the material.

CDR3 length: 14 amino acids. The germline V gene encodes CDR1 KGHSH and CDR2 LQKENI. After removal of 6 bases from V and 6 bases from J, the junction contained 8 bases not matched to a gene. In the authors' methods: Nucleated cell counts were estimated from reference gene primer amplification. Only in-frame clones appear in the TCRdb table, and some are missing; sequencing was by immunoSEQ multiplex PCR. That table gives V, J and clone size, and the DNA gave D and trimming. The data hold 140,000 to 150,000 clones, with 80% observed a single time. The sample comprised peripheral blood. J is TRBJ1-2 and V is TRBV18, with TRBD1 identical over 9 bases. This receptor was obtained from a woman aged 50 to 65 with acute or convalescent COVID-19. The CDR3 spells CASSPLGQGHGYTF. The CDR3, as DNA: TGTGCCAGCTCCCCCCTGGGACAGGGACATGGCTACACCTTC.